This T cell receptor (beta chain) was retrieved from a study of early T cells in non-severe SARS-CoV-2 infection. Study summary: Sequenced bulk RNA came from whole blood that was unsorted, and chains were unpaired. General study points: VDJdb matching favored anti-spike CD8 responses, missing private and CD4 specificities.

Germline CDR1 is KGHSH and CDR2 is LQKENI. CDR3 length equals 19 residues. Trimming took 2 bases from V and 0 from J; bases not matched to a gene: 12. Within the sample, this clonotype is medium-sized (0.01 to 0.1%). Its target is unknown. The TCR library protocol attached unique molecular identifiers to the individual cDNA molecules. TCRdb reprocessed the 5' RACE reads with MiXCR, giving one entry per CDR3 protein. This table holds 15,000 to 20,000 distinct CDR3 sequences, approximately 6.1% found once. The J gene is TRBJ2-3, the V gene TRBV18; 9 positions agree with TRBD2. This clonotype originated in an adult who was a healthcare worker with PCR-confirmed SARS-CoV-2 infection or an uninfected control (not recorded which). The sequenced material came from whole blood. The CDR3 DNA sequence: TGTGCCAGCTCACCAGGGGTAGCGGGAGCCACCCCTAGCACAGATACGCAGTATTTT. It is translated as CASSPGVAGATPSTDTQYF.